This TCR beta chain derives from a study of cytomegalovirus exposure and HLA in healthy donors. The repertoire was sequenced with immunoSEQ multiplex PCR; TCRdb's copy has only in-frame clones and lacks some. The top ten clones hold approximately 2% of a sample with some 120,000 clones, roughly 90% of them seen once. Study outcomes and limitations: CMV antigen specificity was confirmed in vitro for a few CMV-associated chains. TCR sequences were mostly rare, though some public TCRs occurred in many donors.

This clone appeared a single time. Its antigen is still unknown. The clonotype originates from a woman between 18 and 29 years old in good health and CMV-seronegative. Sequencing used PBMCs.

DNA of the CDR3: TGTGCCAGAAGGCACATCCGCGGCGGGACAGGGCGCTACGAGCAGTACTTC. Its protein is CARRHIRGGTGRYEQYF. The chain carries TRBV5-3 and TRBJ2-7; 9 bases line up with TRBD1. TRBV5-3 is an ORF for which the function is uncertain. Germline trimming cut 5 bases from V and 3 bases from J; bases unmatched to any gene: 15. The CDR3 is made up of 17 amino acids.